These 19 T cell receptor beta chains came from one sample sequenced in a study of blood T cells in healthy people across ages. The second PCR ran roughly 7 to 12 cycles with a sample-barcoded 5' primer and J-beta primers. TCRdb independently ran MiXCR on the 5' RACE reads; one entry per CDR3 protein. The sample lists approximately 1,100,000 distinct CDR3 sequences, less than 50% occurring once. The sequencing sample was made of blood. All receptors come from a woman in her sixties in good health.

The chain links TRBV27 to TRBJ1-5; D is ambiguous. Trimming cost V 4 bases and J 9 bases, with 10 bases left between them. Germline values: CDR1 MNHEY, CDR2 SMNVEV (reference sequence). The CDR3 has 12 residues. CDR3 amino acids: CASSSPIGPQHF. For the CDR3, the DNA is TGTGCCAGCAGTTCCCCCATAGGGCCCCAGCATTTT.

The rearrangement joins TRBV14 to TRBJ2-7; the D gene could be TRBD1 or TRBD2 (5 bases each). The length of the CDR3 is 14 residues. Germline assignment: CDR1 SGHDN and CDR2 FVKESK. V shed 4 bases and J shed 4 bases, with 14 bases lying between them. CDR3 in amino acids: CASSLYDGGYEQYF. For the CDR3, the DNA is TGTGCCAGCAGCCTTTACGATGGGGGATACGAGCAGTACTTC.

The rearrangement links TRBV29-1 to TRBJ1-1; weak D call: TRBD1 (5 bases). V was trimmed by 4 bases and J by 2 bases, leaving 11 bases between them. The germline CDR1 and CDR2 sequences are SQVTM and ANQGSEA. CDR3 length: 13 amino acids. CDR3 in amino acids: CSVVQGLNTEAFF. The DNA for the CDR3 is TGCAGCGTTGTCCAGGGCTTAAACACTGAAGCTTTCTTT.

Only a few counts were recorded for this clonotype. This chain links TRBV20-1 with TRBJ2-1, with a tentative D call TRBD2 (5 bases). V was shortened by 5 bases and J by 6 bases, with 14 bases between the two germline ends. CDR3 length: 13 residues. Germline CDR1 is DFQATT and CDR2 is SNEGSKA (reference sequence). CDR3 residues: CSALGTGFNEQFF. CDR3 nucleotide sequence: TGCAGTGCTCTTGGCACGGGATTCAATGAGCAGTTCTTC.

The chain couples TRBV12-3 or TRBV12-4 to TRBJ2-3; no definite D call. The CDR3 is made up of 16 amino acids. The germline V and J ends were trimmed by 4 bases and 3 bases, with 17 bases remaining between them. CDR3 in amino acids: CASSSPLDHYTDTQYF. CDR3 DNA: TGTGCCAGCAGTTCTCCCCTGGACCACTATACAGATACGCAGTATTTT.

The chain employs TRBV2 and TRBJ1-2, with a possible D match to TRBD1 (5 bases). Germline CDR1 reads SNHLY; CDR2 reads FYNNEI. Deletions cut 1 base from V and 6 bases from J, with 12 bases between. The CDR3 covers 14 residues. DNA of the CDR3: TGTGCCAGCAGTGAAGTGGCAGGGACCAATGGCTACACCTTC. This encodes CASSEVAGTNGYTF.

This clonotype was picked up a small number of times. The chain is built from TRBV6-1 and TRBJ1-1; D remains unclear. CDR1 and CDR2 from the germline V gene are MNHNS and SASEGT. Trimming stripped 11 bases from V and 1 base from J, with 17 bases between. This CDR3 is 14 amino acids long. CDR3 sequence: CASLRGQPNTEAFF. The CDR3 bases are TGTGCCTCTCTCCGGGGTCAGCCGAACACTGAAGCTTTCTTT.

CDR3 loop: CAAKGVSGANVLTF. Written as DNA, the CDR3 is TGTGCCGCCAAGGGTGTCTCTGGGGCCAACGTCCTGACTTTC. The chain combines TRBV10-3 with TRBJ2-6; D not resolved. The CDR3 length is 14 residues. V lost 11 bases, J lost 0 bases, and 11 bases lay in between. CDR1 ENHRY and CDR2 SYGVKD come from the germline V gene.

The genes are TRBV10-3 and TRBJ2-5; 10 positions agree with TRBD1. The CDR3 has 16 residues. Unmatched junction bases numbered 19, after V lost 7 bases and J lost 11 bases. Germline CDR1 ENHRY, CDR2 SYGVKD. CDR3 nucleotides: TGTGCCATCAACAATGGGACAGGGGCGGGGGGCAATGAGCAGTACTTC. Translating it yields CAINNGTGAGGNEQYF.

This chain uses TRBV5-1 with TRBJ2-1; D not resolved. Germline V gene lookup returns CDR1 SGHRS and CDR2 YFSETQ. Trimming took off 4 bases at V and 5 bases at J, with 10 bases between the two ends. This CDR3 spans 13 amino acids. As DNA, the CDR3 is TGCGCCAGCAGCGTGATCGTGGACAATGAGCAGTTCTTC. This codes for CASSVIVDNEQFF.

The rearrangement links TRBV20-1 to TRBJ2-7, with D unresolved. The germline V gene has CDR1 DFQATT and CDR2 SNEGSKA (reference sequence). The CDR3 covers 13 residues. Deletions cut 3 bases from V and 1 base from J, with 10 bases between. The CDR3, as DNA: TGCAGTGCTAGTCAGGCTGGATCCTACGAGCAGTACTTC. Protein product: CSASQAGSYEQYF.

The V call is TRBV3-1, the J call TRBJ2-2; TRBD2 might be the D (5 bases). V gave up 2 bases and J gave up 2 bases, with 9 bases separating them. The CDR3 runs to 15 residues. Germline CDR1 is LGHDT and CDR2 is YNNKEL (reference sequence). The CDR3 DNA reads TGTGCCAGCAGCCAATGGTCTAGCAACACCGGGGAGCTGTTTTTT. Residues: CASSQWSSNTGELFF.

Only a few counts were recorded for this clonotype. The V call is TRBV5-1, the J call TRBJ2-7, with 7 bases lining up with TRBD2. The CDR3 has 16 amino acids. CDR1 is SGHRS and CDR2 is YFSETQ in the germline V gene. Trimming cost V 4 bases and J 3 bases; bases outside gene matches: 13. The DNA for the CDR3 is TGCGCCAGCAGCGGGGCGGGACTCGGGGGGATCTACGAGCAGTACTTC. Residues: CASSGAGLGGIYEQYF.

The rearrangement joins TRBV12-3 or TRBV12-4 to TRBJ2-1; 9 nucleotides align to TRBD2. The CDR3 runs 15 residues. After removal of 6 bases from V and 2 bases from J, the junction contained 5 bases not matched to a gene. The CDR3 sequence: CASRASGRTYNEQFF. The CDR3 bases are TGTGCCAGCAGAGCCAGCGGGAGGACCTACAATGAGCAGTTCTTC.

This clonotype was detected a few times. This sequence joins TRBV7-9 and TRBJ1-2, with D uncertain. This CDR3 region has 13 residues. Looked up from germline, CDR1 is SEHNR and CDR2 is FQNEAQ (reference sequence). The V end lost 4 bases, the J end lost 7 bases, and 13 bases lay between the germline ends. In DNA, the CDR3 is TGTGCCAGCAGCTCCGGGCCCGTTAGTGGCTACACCTTC. This encodes CASSSGPVSGYTF.

The chain recombines TRBV14 with TRBJ2-5, with TRBD1 matching 9 bases. The DNA end favors TRBJ2-7, so the J call may be wrong. The CDR3 extends over 14 amino acids. Germline V gene sequence: CDR1 SGHDN, CDR2 FVKESK. CDR3 DNA: TGTGCCAGCAGCCAGACAGGGGGTACGAACGAGCAGTACTTC. It encodes CASSQTGGTNEQYF.

On this clonotype: A junction end diverges from the germline sequence, so it may reflect a read error. J is TRBJ2-7 and V is TRBV6-5; D might be TRBD1 (6 bases). This CDR3 region has 13 residues. The germline gives CDR1 MNHEY, CDR2 SVGAGI. The CDR3 DNA is TGTGTCAGCAGAACACAGGGTGCCTACGAGCAGTACTTC. This encodes CVSRTQGAYEQYF.

This clonotype has at least ten counts. A much larger clone lies one base from this, so it may be a read error. The chain is built from TRBV4-2 and TRBJ2-1; D is unresolved. The DNA end is a closer match to TRBJ2-7, so the J assignment may be wrong. The CDR3 contains 17 residues. Germline lookup yields CDR1 LGHNA and CDR2 YNFKEQ. The CDR3 DNA follows: TGTGCCAGCAGCCAAGATCACTACCAAAGCTCCTACAATGAGCAGTACTTC. The encoded protein is CASSQDHYQSSYNEQYF.

This chain uses TRBV4-2 with TRBJ2-2, with 13 positions matching TRBD2. This CDR3 comprises 17 residues. V lost 3 bases to trimming and J lost 6 bases; unmatched junction nucleotides: 7. CDR1 is LGHNA and CDR2 is YNFKEQ in the germline V gene. The CDR3 coding sequence is TGTGCCAGCAGCCAGCGGACTAGCGGGAGAGGGGCCGGGGAGCTGTTTTTT. This sequence encodes CASSQRTSGRGAGELFF.